This TCR beta chain was sequenced during a study of T-cell reconstitution after alpha-beta-depleted transplantation in children. Study conclusions and caveats: At around two months after transplant, the alpha-beta T cells were reportedly derived from several hundred expanded clones that came from non-depleted graft cells. Fresh T-cell production supplied most of the T-cell counts and diversity seen one year after transplant.

The sample holds many counts of this clonotype. Its antigen is unknown. Using unique molecular identifiers, the investigators prepared the TCRbeta library. One entry per CDR3 protein results from TCRdb running MiXCR on the PCR reads. The data contain approximately 290,000 distinct CDR3 sequences, under 14% of them singletons. This CDR3 contains 14 residues. The ends were cut back, 0 bases at V and 3 bases at J, with 10 bases in the middle. Germline CDR1 reads SGHRS; CDR2 reads YFSETQ. This clonotype was sampled from a male patient between 2 and 9 years old who had a stem cell transplant for chronic granulomatous disease, so the T cells may come from the graft donor. The sequencing used peripheral blood, collected 180 days after TCRalphabeta/CD19-depleted stem cell transplant. The rearrangement links TRBV5-1 to TRBJ2-7, with a possible D match to TRBD1 (6 bases). The CDR3 bases are TGCGCCAGCAGCTTGGAGGGCAGGGGCTACGAGCAGTACTTC. Amino acids: CASSLEGRGYEQYF. The whole variable domain, filled in from reference TRBV5-1 and TRBJ2-7, reads KAGVTQTPRYLIKTRGQQVTLSCSPISGHRSVSWYQQTPGQGLQFLFEYFSETQRNKGNFPGRFSGRQFSNSRSEMNVSTLELGDSALYLCASSLEGRGYEQYFGPGTRLTVT.